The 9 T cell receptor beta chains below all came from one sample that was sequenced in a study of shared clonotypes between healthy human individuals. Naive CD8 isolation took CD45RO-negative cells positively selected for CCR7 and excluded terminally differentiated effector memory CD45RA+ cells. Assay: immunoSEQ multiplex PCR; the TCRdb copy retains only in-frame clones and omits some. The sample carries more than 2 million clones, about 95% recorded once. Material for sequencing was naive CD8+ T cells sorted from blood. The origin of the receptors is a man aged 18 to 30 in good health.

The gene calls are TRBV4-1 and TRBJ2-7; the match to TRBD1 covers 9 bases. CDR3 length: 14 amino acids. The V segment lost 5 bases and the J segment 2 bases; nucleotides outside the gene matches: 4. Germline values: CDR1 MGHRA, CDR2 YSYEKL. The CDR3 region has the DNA TGCGCCAGCAGCTTCGGGACAGGGCCCTACGAGCAGTACTTC. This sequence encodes CASSFGTGPYEQYF.

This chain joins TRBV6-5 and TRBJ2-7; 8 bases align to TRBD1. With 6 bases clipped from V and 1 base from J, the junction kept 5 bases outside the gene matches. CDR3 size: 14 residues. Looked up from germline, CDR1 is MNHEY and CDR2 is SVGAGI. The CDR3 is CASRMTGESYEQYF. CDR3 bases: TGTGCCAGCAGGATGACAGGGGAGTCCTACGAGCAGTACTTC.

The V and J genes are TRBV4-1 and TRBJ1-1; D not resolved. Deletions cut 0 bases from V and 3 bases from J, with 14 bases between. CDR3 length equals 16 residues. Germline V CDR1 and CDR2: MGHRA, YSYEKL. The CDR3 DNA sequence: TGCGCCAGCAGCCAAGAGCCGAATTTCGGGTACACTGAAGCTTTCTTT. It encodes CASSQEPNFGYTEAFF.

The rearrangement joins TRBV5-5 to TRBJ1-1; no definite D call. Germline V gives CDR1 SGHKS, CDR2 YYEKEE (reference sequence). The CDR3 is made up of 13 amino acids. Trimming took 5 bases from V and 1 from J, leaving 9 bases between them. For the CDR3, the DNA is TGTGCCAGCAGTCCGGACGGGAACACTGAAGCTTTCTTT. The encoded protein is CASSPDGNTEAFF.

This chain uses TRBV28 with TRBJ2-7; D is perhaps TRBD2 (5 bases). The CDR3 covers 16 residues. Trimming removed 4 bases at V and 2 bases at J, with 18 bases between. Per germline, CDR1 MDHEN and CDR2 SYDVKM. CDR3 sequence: CASSSIRGSSAYEQYF. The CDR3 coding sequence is TGTGCCAGCAGTTCCATTCGAGGGAGCAGTGCCTACGAGCAGTACTTC. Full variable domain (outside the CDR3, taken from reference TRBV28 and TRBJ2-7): DVKVTQSSRYLVKRTGEKVFLECVQDMDHENMFWYRQDPGLGLRLIYFSYDVKMKEKGDIPEGYSVSREKKERFSLILESASTNQTSMYLCASSSIRGSSAYEQYFGPGTRLTVT.

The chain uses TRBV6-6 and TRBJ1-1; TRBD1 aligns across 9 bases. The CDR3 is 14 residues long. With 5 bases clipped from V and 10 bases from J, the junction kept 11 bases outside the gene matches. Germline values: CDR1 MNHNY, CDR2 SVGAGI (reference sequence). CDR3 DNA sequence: TGTGCCAGCAGTCCTAGCAGGACAGGGGTTGGAGCTTTCTTT. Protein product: CASSPSRTGVGAFF.

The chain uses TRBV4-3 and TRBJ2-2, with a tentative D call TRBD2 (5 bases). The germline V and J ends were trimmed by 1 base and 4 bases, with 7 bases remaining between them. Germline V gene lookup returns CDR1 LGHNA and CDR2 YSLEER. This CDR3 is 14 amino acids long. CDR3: CASSQARATGELFF. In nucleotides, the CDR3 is TGCGCCAGCAGCCAAGCGAGGGCCACCGGGGAGCTGTTTTTT.

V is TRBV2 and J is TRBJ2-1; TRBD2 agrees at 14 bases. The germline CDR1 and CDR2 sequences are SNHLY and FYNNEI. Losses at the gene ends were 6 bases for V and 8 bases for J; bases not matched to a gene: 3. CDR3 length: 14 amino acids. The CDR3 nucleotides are TGTGCCAGCAGGGGACTAGCGGGAGCCCATGAGCAGTTCTTC. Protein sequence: CASRGLAGAHEQFF.

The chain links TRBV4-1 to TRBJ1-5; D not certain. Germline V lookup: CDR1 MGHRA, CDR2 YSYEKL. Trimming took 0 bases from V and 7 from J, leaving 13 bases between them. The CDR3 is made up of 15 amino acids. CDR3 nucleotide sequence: TGCGCCAGCAGCCAAGATCTACAGTATTTGCAGCCCCAGCATTTT. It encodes CASSQDLQYLQPQHF.